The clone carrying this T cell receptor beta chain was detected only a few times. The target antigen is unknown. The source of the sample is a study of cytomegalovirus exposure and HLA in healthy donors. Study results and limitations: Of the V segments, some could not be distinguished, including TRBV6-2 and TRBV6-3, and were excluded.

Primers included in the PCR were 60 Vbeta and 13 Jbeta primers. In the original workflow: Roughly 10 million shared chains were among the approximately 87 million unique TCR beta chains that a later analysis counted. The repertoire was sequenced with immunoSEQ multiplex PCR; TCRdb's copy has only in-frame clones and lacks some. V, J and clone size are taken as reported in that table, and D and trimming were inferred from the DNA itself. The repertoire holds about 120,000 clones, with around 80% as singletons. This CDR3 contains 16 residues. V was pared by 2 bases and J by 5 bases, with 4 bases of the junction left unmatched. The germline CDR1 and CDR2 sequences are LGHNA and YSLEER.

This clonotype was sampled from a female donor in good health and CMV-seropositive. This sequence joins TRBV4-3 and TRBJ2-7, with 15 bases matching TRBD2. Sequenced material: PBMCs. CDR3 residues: CASSQSRTSGGDEQYF. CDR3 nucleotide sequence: TGCGCCAGCAGCCAAAGTAGGACTAGCGGGGGGGACGAGCAGTACTTC.